The TCR beta chain described here comes from a study of early T cells in non-severe SARS-CoV-2 infection. Background on the study: Sequenced material consisted of bulk RNA (from unsorted whole blood), and chains were unpaired.

Study-wide results and limits: Anti-spike CD8 responses were favored by VDJdb matching, which missed private and CD4 specificities.

This clonotype was seen repeatedly, ten times or more. The target antigen is unknown. Trimming removed 2 bases from V and 7 bases from J, with 14 bases in between. Germline loops: CDR1 SGHTA, CDR2 FQGNSA. The CDR3 spans 15 residues. Individually, cDNA molecules had unique molecular identifiers attached to them. TCRdb re-analysed the 5' RACE reads in MiXCR, keeping a single row per CDR3 protein. Among tens of thousands of distinct CDR3 sequences listed, 11% were seen once. The chain couples TRBV7-2 to TRBJ2-2; D could derive from TRBD1 or TRBD2 (5 bases each). The sample was whole blood. The clonotype originates from an adult who was a healthcare worker with PCR-confirmed SARS-CoV-2 infection or an uninfected control (not recorded which). The CDR3 region is CASSLLAGRGGELFF. The CDR3 coding sequence is TGTGCCAGCAGCTTATTGGCAGGGAGAGGCGGGGAGCTGTTTTTT.